Here is one TCR beta chain with its context. The data originate from a study of blood T cell repertoires in COVID-19. Cohort 3 donors were reported recovered after two negative PCRs, clearance, or symptom resolution. The assay was immunoSEQ multiplex PCR, and TCRdb's table has in-frame clones only and misses some. The data show around 230,000 clones, 88% seen once. CDR1 is SGHRS and CDR2 is YFSETQ in the germline V gene. V was pared by 0 bases and J by 5 bases, with 6 bases of the junction left unmatched. CDR3 length equals 15 residues. The receptor's source is a woman aged 25-40 years who had recovered from COVID-19. The V and J genes are TRBV5-1 and TRBJ2-7, with TRBD1 matching over 9 bases. The specimen was PBMCs or T cells enriched from blood (not recorded which). CDR3 coding DNA: TGCGCCAGCAGCTTGGCCGGGACAGGGCCCGACGAGCAGTACTTC. It encodes CASSLAGTGPDEQYF.